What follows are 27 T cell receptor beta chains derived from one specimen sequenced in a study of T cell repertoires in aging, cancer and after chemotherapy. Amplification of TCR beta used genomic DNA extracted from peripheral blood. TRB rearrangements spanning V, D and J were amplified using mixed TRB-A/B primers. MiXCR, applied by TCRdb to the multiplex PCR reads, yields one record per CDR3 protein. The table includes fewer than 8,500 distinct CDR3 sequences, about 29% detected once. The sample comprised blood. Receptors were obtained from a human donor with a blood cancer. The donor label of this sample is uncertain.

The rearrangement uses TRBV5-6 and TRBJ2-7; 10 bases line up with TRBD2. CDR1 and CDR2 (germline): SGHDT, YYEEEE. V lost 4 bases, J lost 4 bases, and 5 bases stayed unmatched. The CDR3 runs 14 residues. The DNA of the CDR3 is TGTGCCAGCAGCCCGACTAGCGGGTCGTACGAGCAGTACTTC. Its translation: CASSPTSGSYEQYF.

CDR3 region: CASSWGQGGYNEQFF. CDR3 DNA sequence: TGTGCCAGCAGTTGGGGACAGGGAGGCTACAATGAGCAGTTCTTC. The chain links TRBV12-3 or TRBV12-4 to TRBJ2-1; 9 nucleotides agree with TRBD1. Unmatched junction bases numbered 4, after V lost 4 bases and J lost 3 bases. This CDR3 comprises 15 residues.

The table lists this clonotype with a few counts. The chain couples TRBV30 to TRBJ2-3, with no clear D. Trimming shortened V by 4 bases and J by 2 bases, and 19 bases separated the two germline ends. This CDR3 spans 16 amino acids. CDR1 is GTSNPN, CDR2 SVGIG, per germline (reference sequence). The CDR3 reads CAWTQVASSYTDTQYF. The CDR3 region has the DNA TGTGCCTGGACCCAAGTTGCGTCTAGTTACACAGATACGCAGTATTTT. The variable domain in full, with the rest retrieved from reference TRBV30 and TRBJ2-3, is SQTIHQWPATLVQPVGSPLSLECTVEGTSNPNLYWYRQAAGRGLQLLFYSVGIGQISSEVPQNLSASRPQDRQFILSSKKLLLSDSGFYLCAWTQVASSYTDTQYFGPGTRLTVL.

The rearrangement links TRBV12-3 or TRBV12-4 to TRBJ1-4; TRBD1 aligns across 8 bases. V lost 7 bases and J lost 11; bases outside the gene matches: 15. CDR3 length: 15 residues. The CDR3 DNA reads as TGTGCCAGCACCCGTGACGGGACAGGAGAGGGGAAACTGTTTTTT. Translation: CASTRDGTGEGKLFF.

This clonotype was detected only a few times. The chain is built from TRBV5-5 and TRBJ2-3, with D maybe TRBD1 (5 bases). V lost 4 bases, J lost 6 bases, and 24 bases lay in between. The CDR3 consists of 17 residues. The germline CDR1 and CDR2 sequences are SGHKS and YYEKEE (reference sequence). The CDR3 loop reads CASSLPPGREVWDTQYF. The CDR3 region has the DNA TGTGCCAGCAGCCTCCCCCCAGGGCGCGAGGTATGGGATACGCAGTATTTT.

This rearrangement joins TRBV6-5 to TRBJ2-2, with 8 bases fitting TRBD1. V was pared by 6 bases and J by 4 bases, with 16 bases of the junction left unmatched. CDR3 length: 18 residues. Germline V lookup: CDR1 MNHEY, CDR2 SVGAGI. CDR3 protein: CASSQEDRDIRGTGELFF. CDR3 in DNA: TGTGCCAGCAGCCAAGAGGACAGGGATATTAGAGGCACCGGGGAGCTGTTTTTT.

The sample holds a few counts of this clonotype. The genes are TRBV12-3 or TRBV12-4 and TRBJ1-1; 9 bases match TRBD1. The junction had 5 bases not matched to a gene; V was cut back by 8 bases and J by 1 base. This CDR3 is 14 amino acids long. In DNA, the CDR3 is TGTGCCAGCCAAGGGACAGGGCCGAACACTGAAGCTTTCTTT. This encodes CASQGTGPNTEAFF.

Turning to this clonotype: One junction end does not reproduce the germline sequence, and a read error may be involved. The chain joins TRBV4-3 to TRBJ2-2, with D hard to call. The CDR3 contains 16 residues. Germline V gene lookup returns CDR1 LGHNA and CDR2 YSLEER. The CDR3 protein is CASSQDPGVNTGELFF. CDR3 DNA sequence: TGTGCCAGCAGCCAAGACCCAGGCGTGAACACCGGGGAGCTGTTTTTT.

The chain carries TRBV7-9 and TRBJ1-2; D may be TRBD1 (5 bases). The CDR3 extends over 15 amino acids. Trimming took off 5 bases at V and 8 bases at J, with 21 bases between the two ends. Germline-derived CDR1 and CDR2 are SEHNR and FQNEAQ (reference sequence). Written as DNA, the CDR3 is TGTGCCAGCAGCCCAAAAACCGGGACCCCCGCCGGCTACACCTTC. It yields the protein CASSPKTGTPAGYTF.

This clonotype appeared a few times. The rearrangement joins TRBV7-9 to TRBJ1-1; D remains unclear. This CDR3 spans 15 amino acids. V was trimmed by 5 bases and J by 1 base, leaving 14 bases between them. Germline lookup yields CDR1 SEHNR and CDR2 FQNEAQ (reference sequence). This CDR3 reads CASSTNQGTNTEAFF. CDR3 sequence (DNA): TGTGCCAGCAGCACCAACCAAGGAACGAACACTGAAGCTTTCTTT. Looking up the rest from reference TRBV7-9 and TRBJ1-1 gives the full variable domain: DTGVSQNPRHKITKRGQNVTFRCDPISEHNRLYWYRQTLGQGPEFLTYFQNEAQLEKSRLLSDRFSAERPKGSFSTLEIQRTEQGDSAMYLCASSTNQGTNTEAFFGQGTRLTVV.

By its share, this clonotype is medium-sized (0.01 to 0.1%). The CDR3 nucleotides read TGCAGCGGCCGGGACAGCCGCATGAACACTGAAGCTTTCTTT. This sequence encodes CSGRDSRMNTEAFF. This chain connects TRBV29-1 to TRBJ1-1, with 7 nucleotides matching TRBD1. V shed 7 bases and J 0 bases; nucleotides not matched to a gene: 8. Germline values: CDR1 SQVTM, CDR2 ANQGSEA. The length of the CDR3 is 14 residues. Filled out from reference TRBV29-1 and TRBJ1-1, the complete variable domain reads SAVISQKPSRDICQRGTSLTIQCQVDSQVTMMFWYRQQPGQSLTLIATANQGSEATYESGFVIDKFPISRPNLTFSTLTVSNMSPEDSSIYLCSGRDSRMNTEAFFGQGTRLTVV.

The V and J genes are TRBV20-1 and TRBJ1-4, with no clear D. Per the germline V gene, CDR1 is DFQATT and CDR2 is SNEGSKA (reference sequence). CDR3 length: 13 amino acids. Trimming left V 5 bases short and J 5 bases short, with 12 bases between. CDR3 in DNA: TGCAGTGCTCTAAATACACTGAATGAAAAACTGTTTTTT. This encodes CSALNTLNEKLFF.

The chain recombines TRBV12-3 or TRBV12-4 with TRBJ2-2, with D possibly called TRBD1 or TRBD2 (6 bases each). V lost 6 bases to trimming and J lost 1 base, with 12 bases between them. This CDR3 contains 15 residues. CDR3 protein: CASSSRGVNTGELFF. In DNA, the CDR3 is TGTGCCAGCAGCTCAAGGGGGGTGAACACCGGGGAGCTGTTTTTT.

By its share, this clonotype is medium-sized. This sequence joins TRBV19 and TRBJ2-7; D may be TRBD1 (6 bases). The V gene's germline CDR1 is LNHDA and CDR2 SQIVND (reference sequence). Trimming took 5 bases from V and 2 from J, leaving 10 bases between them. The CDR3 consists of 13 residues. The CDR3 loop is CASSQEGAYEQYF. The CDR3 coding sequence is TGTGCCAGTAGTCAAGAGGGGGCCTACGAGCAGTACTTC.

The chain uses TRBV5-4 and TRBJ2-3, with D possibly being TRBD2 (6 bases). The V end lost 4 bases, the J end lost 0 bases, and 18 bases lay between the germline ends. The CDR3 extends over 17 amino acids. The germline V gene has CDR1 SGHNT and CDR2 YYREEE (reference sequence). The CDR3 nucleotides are TGTGCCAGCAGCCGTCCCGGGACTCTCTCCAGCACAGATACGCAGTATTTT. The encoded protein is CASSRPGTLSSTDTQYF.

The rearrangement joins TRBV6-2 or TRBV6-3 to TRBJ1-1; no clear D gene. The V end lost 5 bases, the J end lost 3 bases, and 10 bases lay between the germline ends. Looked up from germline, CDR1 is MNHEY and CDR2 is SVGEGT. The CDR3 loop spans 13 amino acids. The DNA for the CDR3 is TGTGCCAGCAGTCGCCCTACGTACACTGAAGCTTTCTTT. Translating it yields CASSRPTYTEAFF.

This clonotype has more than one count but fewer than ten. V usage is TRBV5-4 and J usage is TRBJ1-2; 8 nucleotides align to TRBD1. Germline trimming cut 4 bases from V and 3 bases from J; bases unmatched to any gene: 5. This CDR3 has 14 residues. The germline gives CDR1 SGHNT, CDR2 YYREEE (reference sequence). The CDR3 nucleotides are TGTGCCAGCAGCCCCCTGGGACAGGACTATGGCTACACCTTC. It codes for CASSPLGQDYGYTF.

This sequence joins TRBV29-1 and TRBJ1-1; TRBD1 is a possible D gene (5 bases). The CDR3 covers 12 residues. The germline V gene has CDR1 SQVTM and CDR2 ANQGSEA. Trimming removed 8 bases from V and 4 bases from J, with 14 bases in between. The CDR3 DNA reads TGCAGCTCCAGGGCCTCGGGCACTGAAGCTTTCTTT. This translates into CSSRASGTEAFF.

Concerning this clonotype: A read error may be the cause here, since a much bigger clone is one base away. This chain's CDR3 is CATSDAREPDTQYF. Here the CDR3 DNA reads TGTGCCACCAGTGACGCCAGGGAACCAGATACGCAGTATTTT. The chain employs TRBV24-1 and TRBJ2-3; the D gene is possibly TRBD1 (5 bases). This CDR3 region has 14 residues. Trimming removed 4 bases from V and 4 bases from J, with 11 bases in between. CDR1 KGHDR and CDR2 SFDVKD come from the germline V gene.

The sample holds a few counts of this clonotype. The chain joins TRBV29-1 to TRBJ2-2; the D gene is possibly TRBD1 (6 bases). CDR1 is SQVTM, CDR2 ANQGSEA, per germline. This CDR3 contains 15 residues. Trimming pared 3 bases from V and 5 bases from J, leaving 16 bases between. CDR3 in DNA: TGCAGCGTTGAGGTCGCCAGGGGAGAAACCGGGGAGCTGTTTTTT. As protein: CSVEVARGETGELFF.

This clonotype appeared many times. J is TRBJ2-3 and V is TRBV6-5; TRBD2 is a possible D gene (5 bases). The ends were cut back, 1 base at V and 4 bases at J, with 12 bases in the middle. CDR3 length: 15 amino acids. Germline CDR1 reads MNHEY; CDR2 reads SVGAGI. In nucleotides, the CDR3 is TGTGCCAGCAGTTACTTCCGGGGTCCTTCAGATACGCAGTATTTT. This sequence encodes CASSYFRGPSDTQYF.

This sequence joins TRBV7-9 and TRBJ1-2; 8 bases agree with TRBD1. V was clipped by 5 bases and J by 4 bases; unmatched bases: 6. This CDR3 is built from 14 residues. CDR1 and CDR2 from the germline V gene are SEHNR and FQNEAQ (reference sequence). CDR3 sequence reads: CASSHRDRPYGYTF. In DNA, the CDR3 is TGTGCCAGCAGCCACCGGGACAGGCCCTATGGCTACACCTTC.

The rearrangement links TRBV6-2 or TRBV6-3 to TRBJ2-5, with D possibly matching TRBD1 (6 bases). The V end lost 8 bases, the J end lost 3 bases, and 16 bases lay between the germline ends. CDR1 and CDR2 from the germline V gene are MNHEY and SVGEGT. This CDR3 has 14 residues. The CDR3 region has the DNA TGTGCCAGCTCATGGGGGCCCAGGGAAGAGACCCAGTACTTC. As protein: CASSWGPREETQYF.

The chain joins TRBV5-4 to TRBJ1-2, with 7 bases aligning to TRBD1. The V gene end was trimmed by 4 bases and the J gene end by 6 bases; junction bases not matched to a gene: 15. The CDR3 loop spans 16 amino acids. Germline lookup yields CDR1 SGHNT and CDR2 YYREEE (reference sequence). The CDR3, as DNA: TGTGCCAGCAGCCAGGAATCGACAGGGAAGGGGGATGGCTACACCTTC. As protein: CASSQESTGKGDGYTF.

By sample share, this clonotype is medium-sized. The CDR3 reads CSATGANYGYTF. The CDR3 DNA reads as TGCAGCGCAACAGGGGCCAACTATGGCTACACCTTC. The chain is built from TRBV29-1 and TRBJ1-2; 7 bases are a match to TRBD1. Germline-derived CDR1 and CDR2 are SQVTM and ANQGSEA. V gave up 7 bases and J gave up 2 bases; unmatched junction bases: 4. The length of the CDR3 is 12 residues.

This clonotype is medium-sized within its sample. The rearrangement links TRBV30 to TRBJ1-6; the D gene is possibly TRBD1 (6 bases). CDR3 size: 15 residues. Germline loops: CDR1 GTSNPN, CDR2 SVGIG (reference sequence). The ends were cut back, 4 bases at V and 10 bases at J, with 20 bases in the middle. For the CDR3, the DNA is TGTGCCTGGAACAGCGGCAACAGGGCCGGATCACCCCTCCACTTT. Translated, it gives CAWNSGNRAGSPLHF.

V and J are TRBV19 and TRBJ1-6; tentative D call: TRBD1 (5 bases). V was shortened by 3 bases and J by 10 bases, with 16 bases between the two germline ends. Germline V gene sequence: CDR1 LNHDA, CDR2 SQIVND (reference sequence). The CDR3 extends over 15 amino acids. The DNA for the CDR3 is TGTGCCAGTAGTATTAGCGCAGGGAAAGGATCACCCCTCCACTTT. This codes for CASSISAGKGSPLHF.